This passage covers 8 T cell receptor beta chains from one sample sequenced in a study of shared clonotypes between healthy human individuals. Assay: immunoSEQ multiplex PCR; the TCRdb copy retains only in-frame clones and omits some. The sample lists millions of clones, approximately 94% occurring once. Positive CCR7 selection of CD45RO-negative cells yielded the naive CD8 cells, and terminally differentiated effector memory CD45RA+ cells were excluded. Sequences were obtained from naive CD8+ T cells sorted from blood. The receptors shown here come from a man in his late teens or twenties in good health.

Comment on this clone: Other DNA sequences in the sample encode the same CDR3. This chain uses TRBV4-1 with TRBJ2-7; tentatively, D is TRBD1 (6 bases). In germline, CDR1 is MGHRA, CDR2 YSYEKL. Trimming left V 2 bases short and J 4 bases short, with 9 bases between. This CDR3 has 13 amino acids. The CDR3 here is CASSQLTGYEQYF. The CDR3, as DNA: TGCGCCAGCAGCCAACTTACAGGGTACGAGCAGTACTTC.

The CDR3 here is CASSSLDGYEQYF. The CDR3 nucleotides are TGTGCCAGCAGTTCACTGGACGGGTACGAGCAGTACTTC. J is TRBJ2-7 and V is TRBV27; D not certain. This CDR3 spans 13 amino acids. Deletions cut 4 bases from V and 4 bases from J, with 11 bases between. The germline gives CDR1 MNHEY, CDR2 SMNVEV (reference sequence).

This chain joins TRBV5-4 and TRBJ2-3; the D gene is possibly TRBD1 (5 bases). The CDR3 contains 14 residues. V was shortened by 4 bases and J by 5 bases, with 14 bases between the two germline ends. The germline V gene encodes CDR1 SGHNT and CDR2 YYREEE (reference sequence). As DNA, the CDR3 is TGTGCCAGCAGCCCAGGGTCCTCCGGAGATACGCAGTATTTT. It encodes CASSPGSSGDTQYF.

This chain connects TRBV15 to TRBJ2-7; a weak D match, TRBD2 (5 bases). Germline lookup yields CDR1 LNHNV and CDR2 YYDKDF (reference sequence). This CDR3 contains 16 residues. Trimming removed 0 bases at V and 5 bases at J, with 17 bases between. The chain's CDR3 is CATSREGEGVLNEQYF. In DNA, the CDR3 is TGTGCCACCAGCAGAGAAGGCGAGGGTGTCCTGAACGAGCAGTACTTC.

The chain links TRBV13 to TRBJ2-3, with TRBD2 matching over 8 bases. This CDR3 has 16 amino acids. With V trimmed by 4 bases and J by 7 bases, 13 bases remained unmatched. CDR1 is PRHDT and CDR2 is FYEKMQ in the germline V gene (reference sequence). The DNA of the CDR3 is TGTGCCAGCAGCTCGACTAGCGTTGGGCAAAGGCATACGCAGTATTTT. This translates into CASSSTSVGQRHTQYF.

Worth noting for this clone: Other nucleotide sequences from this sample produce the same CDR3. The CDR3 sequence is CSVELGGNEQFF. Here the CDR3 DNA reads TGCAGCGTTGAACTGGGGGGCAATGAGCAGTTCTTC. The J gene is TRBJ2-1, the V gene TRBV29-1, with D possibly matching TRBD2 (6 bases). CDR3 length equals 12 residues. CDR1 and CDR2 from the germline V gene are SQVTM and ANQGSEA. The germline V and J ends were trimmed by 2 bases and 6 bases, with 8 bases remaining between them.

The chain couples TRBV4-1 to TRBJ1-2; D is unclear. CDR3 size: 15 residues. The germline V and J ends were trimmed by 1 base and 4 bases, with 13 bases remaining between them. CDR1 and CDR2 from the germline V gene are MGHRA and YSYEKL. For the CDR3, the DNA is TGCGCCAGCAGCCAAGTAACTGGGGAATTCTATGGCTACACCTTC. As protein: CASSQVTGEFYGYTF.

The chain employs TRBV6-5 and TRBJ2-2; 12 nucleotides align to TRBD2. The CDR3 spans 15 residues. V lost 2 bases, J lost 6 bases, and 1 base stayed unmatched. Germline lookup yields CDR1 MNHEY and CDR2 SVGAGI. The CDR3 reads CASSYTSGRSGELFF. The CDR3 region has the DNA TGTGCCAGCAGTTACACTAGCGGGAGGTCCGGGGAGCTGTTTTTT.